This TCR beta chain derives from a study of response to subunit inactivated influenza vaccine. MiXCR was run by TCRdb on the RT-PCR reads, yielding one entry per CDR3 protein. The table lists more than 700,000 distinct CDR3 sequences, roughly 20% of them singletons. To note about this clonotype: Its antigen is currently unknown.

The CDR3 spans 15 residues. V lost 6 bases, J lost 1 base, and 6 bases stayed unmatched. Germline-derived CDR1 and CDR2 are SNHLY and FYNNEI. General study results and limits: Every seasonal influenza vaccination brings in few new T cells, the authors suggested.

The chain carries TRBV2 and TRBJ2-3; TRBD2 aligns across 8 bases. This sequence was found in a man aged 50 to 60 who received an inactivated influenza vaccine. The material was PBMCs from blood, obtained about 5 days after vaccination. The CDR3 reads CASRKLTSGTDTQYF. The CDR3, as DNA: TGTGCCAGCAGGAAACTGACTAGCGGCACAGATACGCAGTATTTT.